This TCR beta chain was observed in a study of T cells in Graves' hyperthyroidism and ophthalmopathy. General study points: Ophthalmopathy prediction by the model preceded onset by a median roughly 6.3 months. The authors' 13 V-J model separated ophthalmopathy from stable hyperthyroidism.

This clonotype appeared once. Its antigen is still unknown. The CDR3 runs to 14 residues. Trimming cost V 7 bases and J 4 bases, with 14 bases left between them. What was amplified from RNA transcripts were TCR beta CDR3 regions. The HTBI primer set served for first-round RT-PCR of the TCR CDR3. Using its own MiXCR run on the multiplex PCR reads, TCRdb lists one record per CDR3 protein. The table has some 600,000 distinct CDR3 sequences, approximately 14% seen once. Sample: blood. The chain carries TRBV12-3 or TRBV12-4 and TRBJ2-1, with D possibly TRBD2 on 7 matching bases. The sequence derives from a woman aged 25 to 39 with Graves' hyperthyroidism that later progressed to Graves' ophthalmopathy. CDR3 amino acids: CASNPRGGYNEQFF. Written as DNA, the CDR3 is TGTGCCAGCAACCCTAGGGGGGGGTACAATGAGCAGTTCTTC.